Given below is one T cell receptor (beta chain) in context. The sample holds other DNA sequences that translate to the same CDR3. Authors' data handling: Estimates of nucleated cell counts were drawn from the amplification of reference gene primers. TCRdb's table, derived via immunoSEQ multiplex PCR, lists solely in-frame clones and lacks some. V and J calls plus clone size are reproduced from that table; the DNA served to infer D and trimming. The sample carries about 300,000 clones, approximately 88% recorded once. The sample is drawn from a study of blood T cell repertoires in COVID-19. Across the whole study: Sites across the United States, Italy and Spain contributed samples from acute and convalescent COVID-19. PBMCs, B-cell-depleted T cells, or T cells were the source of the cDNA or gDNA that made up the material.

Germline V gene data show CDR1 as SNHLY and CDR2 as FYNNEI. The CDR3 runs to 12 residues. The V end lost 6 bases, the J end lost 5 bases, and 10 bases lay between the germline ends. The TCR was taken from a woman in her 30s who had recovered from COVID-19. This chain links TRBV2 with TRBJ1-1; no reliable D call. Sequencing was done on a sample of peripheral blood. The CDR3 nucleotides are TGTGCCAGCAGCCGCGGAGGAACTGAAGCTTTCTTT. Encoded protein: CASSRGGTEAFF.